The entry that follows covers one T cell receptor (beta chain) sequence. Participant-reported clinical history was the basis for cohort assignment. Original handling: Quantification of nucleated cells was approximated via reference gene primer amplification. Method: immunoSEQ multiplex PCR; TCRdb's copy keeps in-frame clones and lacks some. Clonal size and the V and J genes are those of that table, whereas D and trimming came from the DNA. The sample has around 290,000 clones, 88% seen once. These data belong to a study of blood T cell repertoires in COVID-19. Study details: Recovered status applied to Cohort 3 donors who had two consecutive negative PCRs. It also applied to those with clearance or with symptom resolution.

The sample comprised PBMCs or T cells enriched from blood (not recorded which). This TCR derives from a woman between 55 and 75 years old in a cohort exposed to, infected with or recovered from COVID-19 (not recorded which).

The CDR3: CASSLDFGQVNYGYTF. The CDR3 region has the DNA TGTGCCAGCAGCTTAGATTTTGGACAGGTTAACTATGGCTACACCTTC. The chain is built from TRBV11-2 and TRBJ1-2, with 7 bases identical to TRBD1. CDR1 is SGHAT, CDR2 FQNNGV, per germline. Unmatched junction bases numbered 5, after V lost 0 bases and J lost 1 base. There are 16 residues in the CDR3.